This TCR beta chain stems from a study of blood T cell repertoires in COVID-19. Profiled with immunoSEQ multiplex PCR; TCRdb holds only in-frame clones, not every one. The table includes 120,000 or so clones, 85% to 90% detected once. Losses at the gene ends were 8 bases for V and 7 bases for J; bases not matched to a gene: 10. From germline, CDR1 is MNHEY and CDR2 SVGAGI. CDR3 length equals 13 residues. V gene TRBV6-5 combines with J gene TRBJ1-2; 7 positions agree with TRBD1. The sequencing sample was made of peripheral blood. The origin of this receptor is a man in his forties or fifties with acute or convalescent COVID-19. The CDR3 nucleotides are TGTGCCAGCCCAGGGGGATCTTATACTGGCTACACCTTC. Residues: CASPGGSYTGYTF.